Listed here is a single TCR beta chain. People who had autoimmune disease history or systemic immunosuppression were excluded. Profiled with immunoSEQ multiplex PCR; TCRdb holds only in-frame clones, not every one. The data hold tens of thousands of clones, with approximately 88% observed a single time. These data originate in a study of OX40 agonist ivuxolimab in advanced cancers. Overall study context: Subjects had a mean age of about 61 years, with a range of about 20 to 85; less than 90% were male.

V lost 4 bases, J lost 3 bases, and 3 bases stayed unmatched. The CDR3 covers 14 residues. Looked up from germline, CDR1 is SNHLY and CDR2 is FYNNEI. The chain joins TRBV2 to TRBJ1-5; 7 nucleotides match TRBD1. This sequence was found in an adult with an advanced solid tumor such as melanoma, head and neck, liver or kidney cancer. Here the sequenced sample was CD4+ or CD8+ T cells sorted from blood, taken in a trial of the OX40 agonist ivuxolimab. CDR3 nucleotide sequence: TGTGCCAGCAGTGGTCAGGGGGTCAATCAGCCCCAGCATTTT. It yields the protein CASSGQGVNQPQHF.